This T cell receptor beta chain was recovered during a study of cytomegalovirus exposure and HLA in healthy donors. Overall study results and limits: Altogether, 150 to 200 TCR beta chains were recorded as cytomegalovirus-associated. Through in vitro validation, a few CMV-associated chains were shown to be specific for CMV antigens.

About this clone itself: The antigen is undetermined.

Assay used: immunoSEQ multiplex PCR; TCRdb lists only in-frame clones, some missing. The sample shows 300,000 to 400,000 clones, around 90% of them seen only once. The CDR3 runs to 15 residues. Germline assignment: CDR1 KGHSH and CDR2 LQKENI. The V end was cut by 4 bases, the J end by 4 bases, with 17 bases between. The TCR comes from a man aged 30-40 years in good health and CMV-seronegative. The chain uses TRBV18 and TRBJ2-7; perhaps TRBD1 as D (6 bases). Sequencing was done on a sample of PBMCs. CDR3 in amino acids: CASSRRTDSWYEQYF. In DNA, the CDR3 is TGTGCCAGCTCACGAAGGACAGACTCCTGGTACGAGCAGTACTTC. The whole variable domain, filled in from reference TRBV18 and TRBJ2-7, reads NAGVMQNPRHLVRRRGQEARLRCSPMKGHSHVYWYRQLPEEGLKFMVYLQKENIIDESGMPKERFSAEFPKEGPSILRIQQVVRGDSAAYFCASSRRTDSWYEQYFGPGTRLTVT.